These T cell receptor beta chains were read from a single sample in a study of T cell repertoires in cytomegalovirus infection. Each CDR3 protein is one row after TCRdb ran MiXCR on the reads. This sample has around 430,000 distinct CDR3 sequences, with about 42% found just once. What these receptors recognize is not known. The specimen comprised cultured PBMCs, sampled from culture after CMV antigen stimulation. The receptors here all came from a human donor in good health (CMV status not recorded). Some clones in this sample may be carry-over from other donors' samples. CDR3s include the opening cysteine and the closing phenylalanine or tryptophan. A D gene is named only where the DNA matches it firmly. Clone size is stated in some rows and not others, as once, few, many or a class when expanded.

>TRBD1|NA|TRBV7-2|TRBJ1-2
TGTGCCAGCAGCTTAGGGTCGGGGACAGGGGGCTATGGCTACACCTTC
CASSLGSGTGGYGYTF
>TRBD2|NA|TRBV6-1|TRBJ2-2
TGTGCCAGCGGGGGCGGGGGGCGACTGTTTTTT
CASGGGGRLFF
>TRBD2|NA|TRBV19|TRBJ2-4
TGTGCCAGTAGCCAGGGACTAGCGGGAGGGGAGTGGGCCAAAAACATTCAGTACTTC
CASSQGLAGGEWAKNIQYF
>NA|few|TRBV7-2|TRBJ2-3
TGTGCCAGCAGCCCATGGGGGCAGACCCCAGATACGCAGTATTTT
CASSPWGQTPDTQYF
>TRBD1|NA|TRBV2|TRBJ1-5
TGTGCCAGCAATCCCCGGGACAGGGGTCAGCCCCAGCATTTT
CASNPRDRGQPQHF
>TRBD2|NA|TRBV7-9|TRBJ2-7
TGTGCCAGCAGCTACCCAACGGTGGCGGGAGGCGAGCAGTACTTC
CASSYPTVAGGEQYF
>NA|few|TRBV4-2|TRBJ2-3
TGTGCCAGCAGCCAAGAAGACGACAACACAGATACGCAGTATTTT
CASSQEDDNTDTQYF
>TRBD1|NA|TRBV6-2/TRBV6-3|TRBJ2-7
TGTGCCAGCAGGAAACCGGGACAGGGGTCCTACGAGCAGTACTTC
CASRKPGQGSYEQYF
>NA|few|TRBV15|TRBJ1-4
TGTGCCACCAGCCCCCAAGGAGGACCACTAAATGAAAAACTGTTTTTT
CATSPQGGPLNEKLFF
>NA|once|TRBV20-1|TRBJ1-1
TGCAGTGCTAGCAGCCGTTATGAAGCTTTCTTT
CSASSRYEAFF
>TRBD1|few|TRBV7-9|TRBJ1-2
TGTGCCAGCAGCTTAAATCGGCCGGGACAGGGCTATGGCTACACCTTC
CASSLNRPGQGYGYTF
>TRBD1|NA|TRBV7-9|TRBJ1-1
TGTGCCAGCAGCTTAGTGGGACAGGGGGCGGGTTCCACTGAAGCTTTCTTT
CASSLVGQGAGSTEAFF
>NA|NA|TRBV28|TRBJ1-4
TGTGCCAGCAGACCACTCGGGGCTTCAAATGAAAAACTGTTTTTT
CASRPLGASNEKLFF
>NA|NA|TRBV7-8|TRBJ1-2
TGTGCCAGCAGCCCCGAGGGGTCTGGGGGCTACACCTTC
CASSPEGSGGYTF
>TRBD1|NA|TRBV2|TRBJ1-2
TGTGCCAGCACCACCGGGACAGGGGCCGGCTACACCTTC
CASTTGTGAGYTF
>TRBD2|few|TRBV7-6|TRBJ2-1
TGTGCCAGCAGCTTTTCCGGACTAGCCTACAATGAGCAGTTCTTC
CASSFSGLAYNEQFF
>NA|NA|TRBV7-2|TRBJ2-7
TGTGCCAGCAGCTCGCAGGTAACTCCATCCTACGAGCAGTACTTC
CASSSQVTPSYEQYF
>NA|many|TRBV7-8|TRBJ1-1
TGTGCCAGCAGCTTAGTCCGTGAGTTTCGTCAAGCTTTCTTT
CASSLVREFRQAFF
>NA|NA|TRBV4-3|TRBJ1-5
TGCGCCAGCAGCCAAGACATCGTTCGAAATCAGCCCCAGCATTTT
CASSQDIVRNQPQHF
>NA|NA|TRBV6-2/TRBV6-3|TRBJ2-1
TGTGCCAGCAGCCGACAAAATGAGCAGTTCTTC
CASSRQNEQFF
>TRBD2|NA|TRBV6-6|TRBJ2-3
TGTGCCAGCAGTAGCCTAGCGGGGGTAAATACGCAGTATTTT
CASSSLAGVNTQYF
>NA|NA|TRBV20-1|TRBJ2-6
TGCAGTGCTAGAGATCTTGAAAGGAGCTCTGGGGCCAACGTCCTGACTTTC
CSARDLERSSGANVLTF
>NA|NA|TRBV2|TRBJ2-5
TGTGCCAGCAGTGACTTGGTAGGGGGAGAGACCCAGTACTTC
CASSDLVGGETQYF
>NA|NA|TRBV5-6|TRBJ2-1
TGTGCCAGCAGCTTGTTGGCGGGCCCGTTAGGCAATGAGCAGTTCTTC
CASSLLAGPLGNEQFF
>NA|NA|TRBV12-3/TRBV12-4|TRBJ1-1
TGTGCCAGCACCCCTCCGTACGGCGCTAACCCTTTT
CASTPPYGANPF
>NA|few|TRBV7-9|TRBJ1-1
TGTGCCAGCAGCGCGGGACGGAACACTGAAGCTTTCTTT
CASSAGRNTEAFF
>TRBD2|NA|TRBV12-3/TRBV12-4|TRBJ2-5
TGTGCCAGCAGACTGGCGGGGGGACCGCAAGAGACCCAGTACTTC
CASRLAGGPQETQYF
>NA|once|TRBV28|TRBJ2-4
TGTGCCTCCGGTGGGGGGGCGGGACTGAAAAACATTCAGTACTTC
CASGGGAGLKNIQYF
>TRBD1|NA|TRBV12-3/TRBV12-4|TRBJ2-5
TGTGCCAGCAGAAGAGGGACAGGGACTCAAGAGACCCAGTACTTC
CASRRGTGTQETQYF
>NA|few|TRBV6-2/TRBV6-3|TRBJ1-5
TGTGCCAGCAGCAGGACAGCTATTAGCAATCAGCCCCAGCATTTT
CASSRTAISNQPQHF
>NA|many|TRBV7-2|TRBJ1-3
TGTGCCAGCAGCCATTCCAGGGGCACTGGAAACACCATATATTTT
CASSHSRGTGNTIYF
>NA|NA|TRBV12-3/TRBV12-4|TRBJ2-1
TGTGCCAGCAGTTACAACTACAATGAGCAGTTCTTC
CASSYNYNEQFF
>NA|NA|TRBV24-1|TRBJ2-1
TGTGCCACCAGTGATTCATGGTACAATGAGCAGTTCTTC
CATSDSWYNEQFF
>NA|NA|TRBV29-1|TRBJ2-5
TGCAGCGTTGAAGGGGGCGCGATCCCCGCAGAGACCCAGTACTTC
CSVEGGAIPAETQYF
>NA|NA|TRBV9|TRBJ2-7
TGTGCCAGCAGCCCATCTGGCGGCTTTGGCTACGAGCAGTACTTC
CASSPSGGFGYEQYF
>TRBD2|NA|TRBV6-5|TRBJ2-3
TGTGCCAGCAGTAGGGGAACGCGGGGGGGAGATACGCAGTATTTT
CASSRGTRGGDTQYF
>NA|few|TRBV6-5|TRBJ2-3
TGTGCCAGCCAGTCGGGGAGTGCAGATACGCAGTATTTT
CASQSGSADTQYF
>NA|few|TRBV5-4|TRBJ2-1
TGTGCCAGCAGCTCAGGGGGGAGCGGGACTGGTAATGAGCAGTTCTTC
CASSSGGSGTGNEQFF
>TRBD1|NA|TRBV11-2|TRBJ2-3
TGTGCCAGCAGCCAGGGGGCCCGCACAGATACGCAGTATTTT
CASSQGARTDTQYF
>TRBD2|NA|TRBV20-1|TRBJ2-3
TGCAGTGCTACTCGACTAGCGGCCCTCACAGATACGCAGTATTTT
CSATRLAALTDTQYF